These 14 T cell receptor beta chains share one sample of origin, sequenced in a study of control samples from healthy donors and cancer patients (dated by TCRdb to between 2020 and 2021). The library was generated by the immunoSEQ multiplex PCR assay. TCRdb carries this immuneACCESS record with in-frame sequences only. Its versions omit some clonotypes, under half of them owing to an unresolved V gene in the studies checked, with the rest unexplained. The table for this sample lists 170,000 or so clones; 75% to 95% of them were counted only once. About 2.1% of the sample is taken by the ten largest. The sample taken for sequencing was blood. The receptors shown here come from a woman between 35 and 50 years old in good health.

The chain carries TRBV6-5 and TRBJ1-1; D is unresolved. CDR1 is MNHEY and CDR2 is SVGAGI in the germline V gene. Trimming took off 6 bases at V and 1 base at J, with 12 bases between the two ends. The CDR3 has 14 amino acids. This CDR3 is CASSHRHQNTEAFF. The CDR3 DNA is TGTGCCAGCAGCCACAGACATCAGAACACTGAAGCTTTCTTT.

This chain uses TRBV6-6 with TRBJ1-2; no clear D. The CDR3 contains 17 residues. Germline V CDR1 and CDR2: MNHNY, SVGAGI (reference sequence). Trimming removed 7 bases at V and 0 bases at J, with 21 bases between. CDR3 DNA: TGTGCCAGCAATCGGGAACTGACCCTATTCTCTAACTATGGCTACACCTTC. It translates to CASNRELTLFSNYGYTF.

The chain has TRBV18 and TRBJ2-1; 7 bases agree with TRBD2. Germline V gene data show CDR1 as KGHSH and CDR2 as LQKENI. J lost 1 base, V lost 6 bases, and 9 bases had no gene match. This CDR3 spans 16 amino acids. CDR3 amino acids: CASSPYPSGSYNEQFF. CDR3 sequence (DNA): TGTGCCAGCTCGCCGTACCCTAGCGGTTCCTACAATGAGCAGTTCTTC.

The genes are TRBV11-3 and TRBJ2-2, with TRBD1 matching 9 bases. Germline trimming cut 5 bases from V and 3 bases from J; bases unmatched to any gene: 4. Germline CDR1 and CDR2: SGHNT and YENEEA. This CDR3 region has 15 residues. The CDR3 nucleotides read TGTGCCAGCAGCCCACAGGGGGCGGACACCGGGGAGCTGTTTTTT. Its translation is CASSPQGADTGELFF. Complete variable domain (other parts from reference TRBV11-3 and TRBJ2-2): EAGVVQSPRYKIIEKKQPVAFWCNPISGHNTLYWYLQNLGQGPELLIRYENEEAVDDSQLPKDRFSAERLKGVDSTLKIQPAELGDSAVYLCASSPQGADTGELFFGEGSRLTVL.

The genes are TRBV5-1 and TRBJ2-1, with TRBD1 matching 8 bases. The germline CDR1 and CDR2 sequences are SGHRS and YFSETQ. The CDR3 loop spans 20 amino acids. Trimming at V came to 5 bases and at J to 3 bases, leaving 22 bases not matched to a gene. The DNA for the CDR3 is TGCGCCAGCAGGCTGGGGCTAGGACAGGGACACCTGACGAGCTACAATGAGCAGTTCTTC. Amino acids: CASRLGLGQGHLTSYNEQFF. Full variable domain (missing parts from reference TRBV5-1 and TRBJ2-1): KAGVTQTPRYLIKTRGQQVTLSCSPISGHRSVSWYQQTPGQGLQFLFEYFSETQRNKGNFPGRFSGRQFSNSRSEMNVSTLELGDSALYLCASRLGLGQGHLTSYNEQFFGPGTRLTVL.

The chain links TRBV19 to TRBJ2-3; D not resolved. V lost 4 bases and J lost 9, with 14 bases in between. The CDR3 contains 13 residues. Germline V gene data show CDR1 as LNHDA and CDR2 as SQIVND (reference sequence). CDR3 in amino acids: CASSTLLFTTQYF. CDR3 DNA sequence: TGTGCCAGTAGTACCCTCCTCTTTACGACGCAGTATTTT.

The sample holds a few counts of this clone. CDR3 sequence: CASSSDSLEAFF. CDR3 coding DNA: TGTGCCAGCAGCTCGGACAGCCTAGAAGCTTTCTTT. The rearrangement uses TRBV5-4 and TRBJ1-1; TRBD1 might be the D (6 bases). V was trimmed by 3 bases and J by 8 bases, leaving 11 bases between them. Looked up from germline, CDR1 is SGHNT and CDR2 is YYREEE (reference sequence). The length of the CDR3 is 12 residues.

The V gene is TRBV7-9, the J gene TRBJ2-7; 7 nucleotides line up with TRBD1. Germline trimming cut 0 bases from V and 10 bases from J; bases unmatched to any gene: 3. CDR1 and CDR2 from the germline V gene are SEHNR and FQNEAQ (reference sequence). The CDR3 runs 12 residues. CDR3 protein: CASSLADREQYF. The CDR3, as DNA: TGTGCCAGCAGCTTAGCCGACAGGGAACAGTACTTC.

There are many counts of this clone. CDR3 protein: CASSAPGTTSSYEQYF. The CDR3 bases are TGCGCCAGCAGTGCGCCCGGGACAACCAGCTCCTACGAGCAGTACTTC. J is TRBJ2-7 and V is TRBV10-2, with D possibly TRBD1 on 6 matching bases. Germline V gene data show CDR1 as WSHSY and CDR2 as SAAADI. This CDR3 has 16 amino acids. Deletions cut 4 bases from V and 0 bases from J, with 16 bases between.

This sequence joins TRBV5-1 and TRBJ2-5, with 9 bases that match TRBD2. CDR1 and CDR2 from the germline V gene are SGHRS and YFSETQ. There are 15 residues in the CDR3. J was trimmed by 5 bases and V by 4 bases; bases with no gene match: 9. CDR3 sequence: CASSLRGGARETQYF. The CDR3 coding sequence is TGCGCCAGCAGCCTTCGCGGGGGGGCCCGGGAGACCCAGTACTTC. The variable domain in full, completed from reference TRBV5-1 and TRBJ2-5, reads KAGVTQTPRYLIKTRGQQVTLSCSPISGHRSVSWYQQTPGQGLQFLFEYFSETQRNKGNFPGRFSGRQFSNSRSEMNVSTLELGDSALYLCASSLRGGARETQYFGPGTRLLVL.

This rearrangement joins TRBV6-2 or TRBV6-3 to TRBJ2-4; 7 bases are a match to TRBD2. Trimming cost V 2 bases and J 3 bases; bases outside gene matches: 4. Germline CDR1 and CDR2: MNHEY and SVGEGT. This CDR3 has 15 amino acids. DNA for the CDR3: TGTGCCAGCAGTTACACGGGGGGTATCAAAAACATTCAGTACTTC. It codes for CASSYTGGIKNIQYF.

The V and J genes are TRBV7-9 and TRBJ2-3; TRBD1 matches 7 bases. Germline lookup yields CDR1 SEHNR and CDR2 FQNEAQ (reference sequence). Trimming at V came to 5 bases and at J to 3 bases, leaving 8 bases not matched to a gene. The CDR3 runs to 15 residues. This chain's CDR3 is CASSSRQGQTDTQYF. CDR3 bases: TGTGCCAGCAGCAGCCGACAGGGTCAAACAGATACGCAGTATTTT.

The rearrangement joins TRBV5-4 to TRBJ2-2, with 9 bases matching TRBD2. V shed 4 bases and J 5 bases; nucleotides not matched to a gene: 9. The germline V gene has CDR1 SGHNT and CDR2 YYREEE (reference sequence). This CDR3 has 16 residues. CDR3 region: CASSTLAGRGTGELFF. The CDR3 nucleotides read TGTGCCAGCAGCACCCTAGCGGGGAGAGGAACCGGGGAGCTGTTTTTT.

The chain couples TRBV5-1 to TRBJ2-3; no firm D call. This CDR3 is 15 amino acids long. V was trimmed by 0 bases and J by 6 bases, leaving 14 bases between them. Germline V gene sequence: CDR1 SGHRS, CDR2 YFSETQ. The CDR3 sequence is CASSLEDQTSDTQYF. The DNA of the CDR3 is TGCGCCAGCAGCTTGGAAGATCAAACCAGTGATACGCAGTATTTT.